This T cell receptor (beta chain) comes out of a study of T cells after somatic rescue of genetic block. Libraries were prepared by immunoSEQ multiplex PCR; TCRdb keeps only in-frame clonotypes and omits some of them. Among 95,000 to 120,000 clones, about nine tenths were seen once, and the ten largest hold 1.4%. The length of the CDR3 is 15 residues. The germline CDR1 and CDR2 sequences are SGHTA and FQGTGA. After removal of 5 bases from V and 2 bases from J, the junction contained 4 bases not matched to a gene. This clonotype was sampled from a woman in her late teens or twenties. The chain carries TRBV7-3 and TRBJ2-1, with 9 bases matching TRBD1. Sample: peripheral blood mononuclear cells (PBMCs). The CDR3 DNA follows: TGTGCCAGCAGCCGGGGACAGGGAACCTACAATGAGCAGTTCTTC. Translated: CASSRGQGTYNEQFF.